The subject of this entry is one T cell receptor (beta chain). Its target is not known. Splitting of each subset's genomic DNA was done evenly across several immunoSEQ plates. Sequencing used immunoSEQ multiplex PCR; TCRdb keeps in-frame clones, though not all of them. The sample contains some 790,000 clones, about two thirds of which appear only once. The CDR3 has 17 amino acids. V lost 1 base, J lost 7 bases, and 12 bases stayed unmatched. The germline CDR1 and CDR2 sequences are SGHRS and YFSETQ. The sample originates from a study of shared clonotypes between healthy human individuals. Whole-study context: Three plates each covered CD4 naive and memory; CD8 naive two, CD8 memory one.

Study-wide results and caveats: Naive subsets tended to show greater estimated richness than memory subsets. Of the naive CD4 clonotypes, about 5% were shared across a handful of donors.

V is TRBV5-1 and J is TRBJ2-2; 8 bases fit TRBD2. Sequencing was carried out using memory CD4+ T cells sorted from blood. Subset reported: CD45RA-negative fraction. The clonotype originates from a woman aged 25-40 years in good health. The CDR3 bases are TGCGCCAGCAGCTTGATCCCAGCGGGAGCCGCAGACGGGGAGCTGTTTTTT. It yields the protein CASSLIPAGAADGELFF.